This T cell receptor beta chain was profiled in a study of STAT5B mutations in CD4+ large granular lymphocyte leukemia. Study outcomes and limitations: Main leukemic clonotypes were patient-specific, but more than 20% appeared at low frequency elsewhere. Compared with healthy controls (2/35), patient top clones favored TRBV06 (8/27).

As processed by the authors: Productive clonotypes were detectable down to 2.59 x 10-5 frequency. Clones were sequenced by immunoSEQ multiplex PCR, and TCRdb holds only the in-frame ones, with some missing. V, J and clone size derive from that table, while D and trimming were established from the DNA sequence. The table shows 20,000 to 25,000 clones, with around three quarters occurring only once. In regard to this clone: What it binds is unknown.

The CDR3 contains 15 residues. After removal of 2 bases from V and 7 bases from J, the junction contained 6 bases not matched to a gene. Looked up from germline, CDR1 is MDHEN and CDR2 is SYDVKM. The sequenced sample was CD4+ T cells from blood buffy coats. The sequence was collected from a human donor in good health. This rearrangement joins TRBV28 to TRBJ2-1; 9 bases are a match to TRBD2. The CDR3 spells CASSLALAGHNEQFF. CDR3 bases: TGTGCCAGCAGTTTAGCACTAGCGGGCCATAATGAGCAGTTCTTC.